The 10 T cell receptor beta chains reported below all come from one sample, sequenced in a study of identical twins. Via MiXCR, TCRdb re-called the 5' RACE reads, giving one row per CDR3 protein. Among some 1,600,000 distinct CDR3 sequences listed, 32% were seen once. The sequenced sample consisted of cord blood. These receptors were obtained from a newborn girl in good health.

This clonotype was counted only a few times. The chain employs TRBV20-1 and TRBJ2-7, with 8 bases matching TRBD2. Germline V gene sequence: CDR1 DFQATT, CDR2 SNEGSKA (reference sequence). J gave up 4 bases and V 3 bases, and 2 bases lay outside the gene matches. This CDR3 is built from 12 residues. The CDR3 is CSASRLAYEQYF. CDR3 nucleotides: TGCAGTGCTAGTCGACTAGCGTACGAGCAGTACTTC.

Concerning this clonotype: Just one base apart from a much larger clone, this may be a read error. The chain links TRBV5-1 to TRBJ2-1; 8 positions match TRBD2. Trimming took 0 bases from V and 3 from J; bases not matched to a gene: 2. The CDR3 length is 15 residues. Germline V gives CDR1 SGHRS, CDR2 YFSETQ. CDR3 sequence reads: CASSLGSGIYNEQFF. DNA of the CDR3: TGCGCCAGCAGCTTGGGTAGCGGGATCTACAATGAGCAGTTCTTC. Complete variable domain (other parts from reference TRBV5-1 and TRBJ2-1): KAGVTQTPRYLIKTRGQQVTLSCSPISGHRSVSWYQQTPGQGLQFLFEYFSETQRNKGNFPGRFSGRQFSNSRSEMNVSTLELGDSALYLCASSLGSGIYNEQFFGPGTRLTVL.

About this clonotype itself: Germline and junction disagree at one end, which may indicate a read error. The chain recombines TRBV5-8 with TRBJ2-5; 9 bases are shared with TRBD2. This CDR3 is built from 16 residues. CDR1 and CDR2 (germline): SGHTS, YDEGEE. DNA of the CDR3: TGTGCCGGTGTCGAAGGTAGCGGGAGCAACCAGGAGACCCAGTACTTC. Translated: CAGVEGSGSNQETQYF. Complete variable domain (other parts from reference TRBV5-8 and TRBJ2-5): EAGVTQSPTHLIKTRGQQATLRCSPISGHTSVYWYQQALGLGLQFLLWYDEGEERNRGNFPPRFSGRQFPNYSSELNVNALELEDSALYLCAGVEGSGSNQETQYFGPGTRLLVL.

The chain's CDR3 is CSVGGTSGRPNEQFF. The CDR3 DNA is TGCAGCGTTGGAGGGACTAGCGGGAGGCCTAATGAGCAGTTCTTC. The chain carries TRBV29-1 and TRBJ2-1; 15 bases match TRBD2. The germline CDR1 and CDR2 sequences are SQVTM and ANQGSEA. The V gene end was trimmed by 4 bases and the J gene end by 7 bases; junction bases not matched to a gene: 5. CDR3 length equals 15 residues.

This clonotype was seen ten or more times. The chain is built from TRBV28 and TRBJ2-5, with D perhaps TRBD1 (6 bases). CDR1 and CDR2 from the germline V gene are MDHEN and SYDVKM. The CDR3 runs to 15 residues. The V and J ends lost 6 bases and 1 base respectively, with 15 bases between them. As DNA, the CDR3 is TGTGCCAGCAGCTCCCGACAGGAATCCCAAGAGACCCAGTACTTC. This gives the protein CASSSRQESQETQYF.

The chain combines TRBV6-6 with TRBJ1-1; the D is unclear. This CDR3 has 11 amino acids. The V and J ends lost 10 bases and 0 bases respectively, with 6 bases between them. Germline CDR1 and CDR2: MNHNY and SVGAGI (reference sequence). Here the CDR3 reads CATRVNTEAFF. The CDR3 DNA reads TGTGCCACCAGAGTGAACACTGAAGCTTTCTTT.

The CDR3 nucleotides are TGTGCCAGCAGTGAACTTCCCTTTGGGCGCTACACCTTC. Its translation: CASSELPFGRYTF. The chain employs TRBV6-1 and TRBJ1-2; D ambiguous. The CDR3 contains 13 residues. V dropped 2 bases and J dropped 9 bases, with 13 bases sitting between them. Germline V lookup: CDR1 MNHNS, CDR2 SASEGT.

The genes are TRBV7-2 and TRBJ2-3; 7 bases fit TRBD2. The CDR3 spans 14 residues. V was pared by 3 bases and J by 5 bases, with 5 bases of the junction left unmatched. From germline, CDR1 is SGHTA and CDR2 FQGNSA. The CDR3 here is CASSFKRGGDTQYF. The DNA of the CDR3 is TGTGCCAGCAGCTTCAAGCGGGGCGGAGATACGCAGTATTTT.

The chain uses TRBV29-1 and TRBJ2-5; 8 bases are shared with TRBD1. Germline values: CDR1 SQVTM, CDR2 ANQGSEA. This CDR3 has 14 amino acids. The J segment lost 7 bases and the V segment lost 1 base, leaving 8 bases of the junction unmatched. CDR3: CSVEGTGRDGTQYF. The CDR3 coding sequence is TGCAGCGTTGAAGGGACAGGGCGGGATGGGACCCAGTACTTC.

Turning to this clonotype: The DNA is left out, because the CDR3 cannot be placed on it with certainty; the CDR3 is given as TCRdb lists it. This chain's CDR3 is CASSSSRGYGEQYF. The J gene is TRBJ2-7, the V gene TRBV27; TRBD2, the table's D call, lacks a check against the DNA. Germline-derived CDR1 and CDR2 are MNHEY and SMNVEV (reference sequence). The CDR3 adds up to 14 amino acids, both ends counted.